This record covers a single T cell receptor (beta chain). Its antigen is still unknown. Nothing much larger sits one base from this clone, and base qualities are not available. The data stem from a study of blood T cell repertoires in COVID-19 (dated by TCRdb to about 2020). Regarding the complete study: Collaborator samples came from the United States, Italy and Spain and covered acute and convalescent phases of COVID-19. The material from the prospective study consisted of cDNA or gDNA derived from T cells, B-cell-depleted T cells, or PBMCs. Deeply sampled blood TCRbeta repertoires from subjects exposed to, actively infected with, or recovered from COVID-19 were included in the dataset. The repertoires were released in a freely available public database intended as a resource for research on the immune response to SARS-CoV-2. The samples were drawn from the first 160 participants of the ongoing ImmuneRACE study and from under 1,500 subjects provided by 6 global collaborators. A de-identified subject ID, COVID-19 status, age in years and sex were almost always included in the sample metadata. Where HLA class I and class II types were available, the types were taken from metadata supplied by the sample provider, not from assay-based typing.

Beyond this particular receptor, the publication reports: The amount of clinical and demographic metadata varied by source and participant and was provided uncurated.

As encoded in the germline V gene (reference sequence), CDR1 is MNHEY while CDR2 is SMNVEV. Cut back by 4 bases and 7 bases, the V and J ends lie 14 bases apart. The CDR3 has 13 amino acids, counting the end cysteine and phenylalanine. This entry keeps only the CDR3 DNA: 39 bases, framed from base 1. The immunoSEQ Assay, a bias-controlled multiplex PCR, was used to amplify TCRbeta CDR3 regions from genomic DNA. Under the source paper's analysis protocol: Within the assay, amplification of reference gene primers was used to estimate how many nucleated cells each sample contained. To quantify the absolute abundance of each unique TCRbeta CDR3 rearrangement, sequence reads were collapsed and filtered. For each sample, productive Simpson clonality was calculated by taking the square root of Simpson's diversity index across productive rearrangements. Not all clones reach the TCRdb copy of this immuneACCESS table, which keeps in-frame sequences only. Checked studies attribute under half of the gap to unresolved V genes and leave the rest unexplained. The V and J calls and clone size come from that table; D and trimming were worked out from the DNA. This sample gives some 15,000 clones in total; around 91% of them show up just once. Of the sample, roughly 15% falls within the top ten clones.

Collaborating institutions collected whole blood in K2EDTA tubes following their own protocols. Collaborator samples were shipped for TCRbeta analysis as frozen whole blood, isolated PBMCs, or DNA extracted from either sample type. The source is a man aged 50-59 years with active COVID-19. The sample consisted of peripheral blood. Recombination linked TRBV27 to TRBJ2-7; possibly the D gene is TRBD2, per 6 matching bases. The bases read TGTGCCAGCAGTTGGGTGGGAGGAAGGGAGCAGTACTTC. This encodes CASSWVGGREQYF.